This TCR beta chain originates from a study of T cell repertoires in cytomegalovirus infection. Looking at the study overall: A matching HLA type, together with CMV infection, was signaled by public TCR beta signatures. Study-wide findings and caveats: CMV carriers having the relevant HLA were flagged by cumulative public TCR beta family frequency. HLA-C-restricted, CMV-specific TCR beta clonotypes were dominant ex vivo.

CDR1 and CDR2 from the germline V gene are LGHNT and FRNRAP. V lost 1 base to trimming and J lost 0 bases; unmatched junction nucleotides: 9. This CDR3 contains 20 residues. MiXCR was run by TCRdb on the reads, yielding one entry per CDR3 protein. Among 150,000 to 200,000 distinct CDR3 sequences listed, approximately 18% were seen once. Turning to this clonotype: Its antigen is as yet unknown.

The rearrangement uses TRBV12-5 and TRBJ1-6; 10 bases are a match to TRBD1. Sequences were obtained from CD8+ T cells from PBMCs. This TCR came from a human donor in good health (CMV status not recorded). Some clones in this sample may be carry-over from other donors' samples. In DNA form, the CDR3 reads TGTGCTAGTGGTTTGGGACAGGGGGCGGAATCGAGCTCCTATAATTCACCCCTCCACTTT. Protein: CASGLGQGAESSSYNSPLHF.